This TCR beta chain was captured in a study of patients and donors after allogeneic stem cell transplantation. Using its own MiXCR run on the RT-PCR reads, TCRdb lists one record per CDR3 protein. The profile covers 920,000 or so distinct CDR3 sequences, with around 17% appearing a single time and 6% taken by the ten largest. The CDR3 is made up of 17 amino acids. V was clipped by 3 bases and J by 3 bases; unmatched bases: 9. This clonotype was seen at least ten times. This clonotype originated in a human donor who was either an allogeneic HSCT recipient or a stem cell or donor lymphocyte infusion donor (not recorded which). It is not recorded whose cells these are; they may come from a transplant donor. The chain carries TRBV12-3 or TRBV12-4 and TRBJ2-3; 10 nucleotides line up with TRBD2. Sample: blood, either unsorted or a sorted T cell fraction (not recorded which). CDR3 nucleotide sequence: TGTGCCAGCAGTTTGCCGGCTAGCGGGAGTTGGACAGATACGCAGTATTTT. Its translation: CASSLPASGSWTDTQYF.